This T cell receptor (beta chain) was found in a study of cytotoxic CD8 clonotypes in ibrutinib-treated CLL. Across the whole study: Per sample, productive templates averaged approximately 260,000 and productive rearrangements averaged about 92,000.

Trimming at V came to 0 bases and at J to 5 bases, leaving 6 bases not matched to a gene. The CDR3 loop spans 14 amino acids. Germline V gives CDR1 SQVTM, CDR2 ANQGSEA. Notes on the study in general: At progression, clonality fell back toward baseline after rising at ibrutinib response. Baseline clonality, above age-matched healthy donor levels, tracked circulating CD8+ T-cell counts.

Comment on this clone: What it binds is not known.

The intended depth for sequencing was 1 in 200,000 to 1 in 1 million T cells. The data were produced by immunoSEQ multiplex PCR, yet TCRdb's version contains in-frame clones alone and is incomplete. The sample consists of about 140,000 clones, around three quarters of them appearing once. The source was PBMCs, collected after 12 months of ibrutinib treatment. The sequence came from a human donor with chronic lymphocytic leukemia. This chain joins TRBV29-1 and TRBJ1-2, with 7 positions matching TRBD1. The CDR3: CSVEDKGRGYGYTF. The CDR3, as DNA: TGCAGCGTTGAAGATAAGGGCAGGGGGTATGGCTACACCTTC.